A selection of T cell receptor beta chains follows, all from one sample in a study of blood T cell repertoires in COVID-19. Assay used: immunoSEQ multiplex PCR; TCRdb lists only in-frame clones, some missing. The sample lists about 250,000 clones; around 90% were seen once. The specimen sequenced was PBMCs or T cells enriched from blood (not recorded which). Receptors were obtained from a woman in her 30s with acute COVID-19. CDR3s include the opening cysteine and the closing phenylalanine or tryptophan. The D gene is left open where the match is weak. The size entry is marked missing in some rows and otherwise reads once, few, many or a size class.

j_gene: TRBJ2-1; abundance: .; v_gene: TRBV28; d_gene: TRBD1; CDR3nt: TGTGCCAGCAAAGTCTATCAGGGACAGGGCCGGAATGAGCAGTTCTTC; CDR3aa: CASKVYQGQGRNEQFF
j_gene: TRBJ1-5; abundance: many; v_gene: TRBV2; d_gene: TRBD1; CDR3nt: TGTGCCAGCGGGGGGACAGGCAATCAGCCCCAGCATTTT; CDR3aa: CASGGTGNQPQHF
j_gene: TRBJ2-7; abundance: .; v_gene: TRBV5-1; d_gene: .; CDR3nt: TGCGCCAGCAGCTCGGGGGGGACAGTGACCTACGAGCAGTACTTC; CDR3aa: CASSSGGTVTYEQYF
j_gene: TRBJ1-1; abundance: .; v_gene: TRBV3-1/TRBV3-2; d_gene: .; CDR3nt: TGTGCCAGCAGCCAAGGACAGAGTAACACTGAAGCTTTCTTT; CDR3aa: CASSQGQSNTEAFF
j_gene: TRBJ2-3; abundance: .; v_gene: TRBV9; d_gene: .; CDR3nt: TGTGCCAGCAGCCCCCCCCTAGGAGGGCCTAGCGCAGATACGCAGTATTTT; CDR3aa: CASSPPLGGPSADTQYF
j_gene: TRBJ1-5; abundance: .; v_gene: TRBV5-8; d_gene: .; CDR3nt: TGTGCCAGCGGGGACTCTGGAATACATCAGCCCCAGCATTTT; CDR3aa: CASGDSGIHQPQHF
j_gene: TRBJ1-1; abundance: .; v_gene: TRBV6-6; d_gene: .; CDR3nt: TGTGCCAGCAGCTCCCGGGTAACGAACACTGAAGCTTTCTTT; CDR3aa: CASSSRVTNTEAFF
j_gene: TRBJ2-7; abundance: once; v_gene: TRBV13; d_gene: .; CDR3nt: TGTGCCAGCAGCTCCACTCCAACCTACGAGCAGTACTTC; CDR3aa: CASSSTPTYEQYF
j_gene: TRBJ2-3; abundance: .; v_gene: TRBV7-9; d_gene: .; CDR3nt: TGTGCCAGCAGCTTAGTAACAGGGAGAGCGGGGAGGGCGACAGATACGCAGTATTTT; CDR3aa: CASSLVTGRAGRATDTQYF
j_gene: TRBJ2-1; abundance: .; v_gene: TRBV2; d_gene: TRBD2; CDR3nt: TGTGCCAGCAGGACGGGACTATCGCCCTACAATGAGCAGTTCTTC; CDR3aa: CASRTGLSPYNEQFF
j_gene: TRBJ2-7; abundance: .; v_gene: TRBV11-1; d_gene: .; CDR3nt: TGTGCCAGCAGCCCGCGACAGGCCGACGAGCAGTACTTC; CDR3aa: CASSPRQADEQYF
j_gene: TRBJ1-1; abundance: .; v_gene: TRBV12-3/TRBV12-4; d_gene: .; CDR3nt: TGTGCCAGCAGTTTGAAGGAGGTGGCTTTCTTT; CDR3aa: CASSLKEVAFF
j_gene: TRBJ2-7; abundance: .; v_gene: TRBV15; d_gene: TRBD2; CDR3nt: TGTGCCACCAGCAGAGGGGAGGGTTCCTTCTACGAGCAGTACTTC; CDR3aa: CATSRGEGSFYEQYF
j_gene: TRBJ2-5; abundance: .; v_gene: TRBV25-1; d_gene: .; CDR3nt: TGTGCCAGCAGTGCCCGGGTGAAGGCTGAAGAGACCCAGTACTTC; CDR3aa: CASSARVKAEETQYF
j_gene: TRBJ2-5; abundance: .; v_gene: TRBV28; d_gene: TRBD2; CDR3nt: TGTGCCAGCAGTTTCCAATCGACTAGCGGGAAGACCCAGTACTTC; CDR3aa: CASSFQSTSGKTQYF
j_gene: TRBJ2-2; abundance: few; v_gene: TRBV24-1; d_gene: .; CDR3nt: TGTGCCACCAGGGGGGCAGCTCCGAACACCGGGGAGCTGTTTTTT; CDR3aa: CATRGAAPNTGELFF
j_gene: TRBJ2-7; abundance: .; v_gene: TRBV5-1; d_gene: .; CDR3nt: TGCGCCAGCACAACATCCGGGACATTTCCCTACGAGCAGTACTTC; CDR3aa: CASTTSGTFPYEQYF
j_gene: TRBJ1-1; abundance: .; v_gene: TRBV5-4; d_gene: TRBD1; CDR3nt: TGTGCCAGCAGCTCCCGGGACAGGAACACTGAAGCTTTCTTT; CDR3aa: CASSSRDRNTEAFF
j_gene: TRBJ1-2; abundance: .; v_gene: TRBV19; d_gene: .; CDR3nt: TGTGCCAGTAGTCTCGGCTATGGCTACACCTTC; CDR3aa: CASSLGYGYTF
j_gene: TRBJ2-7; abundance: .; v_gene: TRBV21-1; d_gene: .; CDR3nt: TGTGCCAGCAGCAAAGCCCCTAGCGGGAGCCCAGAGCACTACGAGCAGTACTTC; CDR3aa: CASSKAPSGSPEHYEQYF
j_gene: TRBJ2-3; abundance: .; v_gene: TRBV5-6; d_gene: .; CDR3nt: TGTGCCAGCAGCTTTCGTGGCGGGGCCTTCACAGATACGCAGTATTTT; CDR3aa: CASSFRGGAFTDTQYF
j_gene: TRBJ2-1; abundance: .; v_gene: TRBV19; d_gene: TRBD1; CDR3nt: TGTGCCAGCACAGGACAGGGAGGTGTCGGTAGGGAGCAGTTCTTC; CDR3aa: CASTGQGGVGREQFF
j_gene: TRBJ2-1; abundance: .; v_gene: TRBV7-8; d_gene: TRBD2; CDR3nt: TGTGCCAGCACACTAGCGGGGGCAACCAATGAGCAGTTCTTC; CDR3aa: CASTLAGATNEQFF
j_gene: TRBJ1-5; abundance: .; v_gene: TRBV10-3; d_gene: TRBD1; CDR3nt: TGTGCCATCGGACAGGGGTTGGGTCAGCCCCAGCATTTT; CDR3aa: CAIGQGLGQPQHF
j_gene: TRBJ2-7; abundance: .; v_gene: TRBV15; d_gene: TRBD2; CDR3nt: TGTGCCACCAGCAGAGACCTAACTAGCGGGATAATCTACGAGCAGTACTTC; CDR3aa: CATSRDLTSGIIYEQYF
j_gene: TRBJ1-2; abundance: .; v_gene: TRBV3-1/TRBV3-2; d_gene: TRBD1; CDR3nt: TGTGCCAGCAGCCAAGAATTTCAAAGGGGGCCTACCTTC; CDR3aa: CASSQEFQRGPTF
j_gene: TRBJ2-7; abundance: .; v_gene: TRBV2; d_gene: TRBD2; CDR3nt: TGTGCCAGCACGCGACTAGCGAGCGAGCAGTACTTC; CDR3aa: CASTRLASEQYF
j_gene: TRBJ2-7; abundance: .; v_gene: TRBV6-5; d_gene: TRBD1; CDR3nt: TGTGCCAGCAGCCGGGACAGGGGTTCCTACGAGCAGTACTTC; CDR3aa: CASSRDRGSYEQYF
j_gene: TRBJ2-7; abundance: few; v_gene: TRBV11-2; d_gene: .; CDR3nt: TGTGCCAGCAGCGAGAGAAGTCGGGGAACCTACGAGCAGTACTTC; CDR3aa: CASSERSRGTYEQYF
j_gene: TRBJ2-1; abundance: .; v_gene: TRBV19; d_gene: TRBD2; CDR3nt: TGTGCCAGCCACGCATCTAGCGGTTCTTCCTACAATGAGCAGTTCTTC; CDR3aa: CASHASSGSSYNEQFF
j_gene: TRBJ2-1; abundance: .; v_gene: TRBV4-3; d_gene: TRBD2; CDR3nt: TGCGCCAGCAGCCTTAGCGGGAATGAGCAGTTCTTC; CDR3aa: CASSLSGNEQFF
j_gene: TRBJ2-1; abundance: .; v_gene: TRBV24-1; d_gene: .; CDR3nt: TGTGCCACCAGTGATAATCAGGCATACAATGAGCAGTTCTTC; CDR3aa: CATSDNQAYNEQFF
j_gene: TRBJ1-1; abundance: .; v_gene: TRBV20-1; d_gene: TRBD1; CDR3nt: TGCAGCGGACAGGGGTACACTGAAGCTTTCTTT; CDR3aa: CSGQGYTEAFF
j_gene: TRBJ2-1; abundance: .; v_gene: TRBV6-4; d_gene: .; CDR3nt: TGTGCCAGCAGTGACCTACAGAGATACAATGAGCAGTTCTTC; CDR3aa: CASSDLQRYNEQFF
j_gene: TRBJ1-3; abundance: .; v_gene: TRBV19; d_gene: .; CDR3nt: TGTGCCAGTAGTATCGGGACTGGAAACACCATATATTTT; CDR3aa: CASSIGTGNTIYF
j_gene: TRBJ2-7; abundance: .; v_gene: TRBV28; d_gene: TRBD1; CDR3nt: TGTGCCAGCAGTCCCCCCCCGGGACAGGGGGGTTACGAGCAGTACTTC; CDR3aa: CASSPPPGQGGYEQYF
j_gene: TRBJ1-3; abundance: .; v_gene: TRBV25-1; d_gene: TRBD1; CDR3nt: TGTGCCAGCAGTGGACAGGGTCTTGGAAACACCATATATTTT; CDR3aa: CASSGQGLGNTIYF
j_gene: TRBJ2-1; abundance: .; v_gene: TRBV24-1; d_gene: .; CDR3nt: TGTGCCACCAGTGACGCATACAGGGATGAGCAGTTCTTC; CDR3aa: CATSDAYRDEQFF
j_gene: TRBJ2-7; abundance: few; v_gene: TRBV30; d_gene: TRBD1; CDR3nt: TGTGCCTGGAGCCCAACAAAAAGGACAGGACACTACGAGCAGTACTTC; CDR3aa: CAWSPTKRTGHYEQYF
j_gene: TRBJ1-6; abundance: .; v_gene: TRBV28; d_gene: .; CDR3nt: TGTGCCAGCAGTCCGGGTCGGTTTAATTCACCCCTCCACTTT; CDR3aa: CASSPGRFNSPLHF
j_gene: TRBJ2-7; abundance: .; v_gene: TRBV5-6; d_gene: TRBD2; CDR3nt: TGTGCCAGCAGCCCCCTGCGGCAGGGAGGGTACGAGCAGTACTTC; CDR3aa: CASSPLRQGGYEQYF
j_gene: TRBJ1-1; abundance: .; v_gene: TRBV25-1; d_gene: .; CDR3nt: TGTGCCAGCAGTGGAGGGGGGGCGAACACTGAAGCTTTCTTT; CDR3aa: CASSGGGANTEAFF
j_gene: TRBJ1-6; abundance: .; v_gene: TRBV27; d_gene: .; CDR3nt: TGTGCCAGCAGTGCCTGGGCGGGGGAACGGAATTCACCCCTCCACTTT; CDR3aa: CASSAWAGERNSPLHF
j_gene: TRBJ2-1; abundance: .; v_gene: TRBV18; d_gene: .; CDR3nt: TGTGCCAGCTCACCACCGGGGGCGGGGGTGCACAATGAGCAGTTCTTC; CDR3aa: CASSPPGAGVHNEQFF
j_gene: TRBJ2-3; abundance: once; v_gene: TRBV7-6; d_gene: .; CDR3nt: TGTGCCAGCAGCTTAGTTCCCGCAGATACGCAGTATTTT; CDR3aa: CASSLVPADTQYF
j_gene: TRBJ2-1; abundance: .; v_gene: TRBV2; d_gene: TRBD1; CDR3nt: TGTGCCAGCAGAAGGACAGGCCATGAGCAGTTCTTC; CDR3aa: CASRRTGHEQFF
j_gene: TRBJ2-7; abundance: .; v_gene: TRBV6-5; d_gene: .; CDR3nt: TGTGCCAGCACTATGGGAAGGGGTAACTCCTACGAGCAGTACTTC; CDR3aa: CASTMGRGNSYEQYF
j_gene: TRBJ2-1; abundance: .; v_gene: TRBV18; d_gene: TRBD2; CDR3nt: TGTGCCAGCCAACCGACTAGCGGGAGGTCTAATGAGCAGTTCTTC; CDR3aa: CASQPTSGRSNEQFF
j_gene: TRBJ1-2; abundance: .; v_gene: TRBV24-1; d_gene: .; CDR3nt: TGTGCCACCAGTGCGGGAGCGGAATATGGCTACACCTTC; CDR3aa: CATSAGAEYGYTF
j_gene: TRBJ2-1; abundance: .; v_gene: TRBV5-6; d_gene: .; CDR3nt: TGTGCCAGCAGCTTGTTTGGTAGAAACCCCCATGAGCAGTTCTTC; CDR3aa: CASSLFGRNPHEQFF
j_gene: TRBJ1-6; abundance: .; v_gene: TRBV11-2; d_gene: TRBD1; CDR3nt: TGTGCCAGCAGCTTGGGCCCGGGACAGGGGAAGTCACCCCTCCACTTT; CDR3aa: CASSLGPGQGKSPLHF
j_gene: TRBJ2-3; abundance: .; v_gene: TRBV27; d_gene: TRBD2; CDR3nt: TGTGCCAGCAGTCCACTAATCCTAGCGGGAGATTCCCATACGCAGTATTTT; CDR3aa: CASSPLILAGDSHTQYF